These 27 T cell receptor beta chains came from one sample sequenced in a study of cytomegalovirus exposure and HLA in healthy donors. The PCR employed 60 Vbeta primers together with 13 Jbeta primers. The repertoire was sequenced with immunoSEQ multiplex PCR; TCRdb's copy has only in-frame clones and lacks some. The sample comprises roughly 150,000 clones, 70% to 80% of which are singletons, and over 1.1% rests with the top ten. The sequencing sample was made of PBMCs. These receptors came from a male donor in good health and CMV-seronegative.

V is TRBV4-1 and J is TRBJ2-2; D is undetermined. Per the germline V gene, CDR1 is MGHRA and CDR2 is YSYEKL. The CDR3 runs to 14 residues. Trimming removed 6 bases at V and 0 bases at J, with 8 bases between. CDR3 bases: TGCGCCAGCAGTTGGCTTTCGAACACCGGGGAGCTGTTTTTT. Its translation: CASSWLSNTGELFF.

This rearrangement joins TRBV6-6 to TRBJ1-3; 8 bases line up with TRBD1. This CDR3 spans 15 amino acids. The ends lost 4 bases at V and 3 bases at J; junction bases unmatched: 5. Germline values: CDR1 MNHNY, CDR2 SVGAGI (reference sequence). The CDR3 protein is CASSLRQGFGNTIYF. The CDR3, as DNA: TGTGCCAGCAGTTTGAGACAGGGGTTTGGAAACACCATATATTTT.

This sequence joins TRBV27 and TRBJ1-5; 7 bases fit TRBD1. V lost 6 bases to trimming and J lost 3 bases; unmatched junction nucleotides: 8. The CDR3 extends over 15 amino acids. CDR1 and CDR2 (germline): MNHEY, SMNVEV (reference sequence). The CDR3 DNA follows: TGTGCCAGCAGGCCAGTAGGGGGCCCCAATCAGCCCCAGCATTTT. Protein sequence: CASRPVGGPNQPQHF.

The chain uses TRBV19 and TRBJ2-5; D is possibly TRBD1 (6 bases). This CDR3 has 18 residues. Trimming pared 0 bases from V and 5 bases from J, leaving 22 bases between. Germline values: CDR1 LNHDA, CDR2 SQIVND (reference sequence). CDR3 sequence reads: CASSIDLLCRGPRETQYF. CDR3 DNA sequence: TGTGCCAGTAGTATAGACCTCCTTTGCAGGGGACCCCGGGAGACCCAGTACTTC.

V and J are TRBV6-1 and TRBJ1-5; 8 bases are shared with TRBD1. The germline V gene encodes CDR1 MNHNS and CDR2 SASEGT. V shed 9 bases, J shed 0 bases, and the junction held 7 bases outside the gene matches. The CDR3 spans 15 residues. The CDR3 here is CASGTGTNSNQPQHF. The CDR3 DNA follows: TGTGCCAGTGGGACAGGAACGAATAGCAATCAGCCCCAGCATTTT.

The CDR3 sequence is CASSVDPTLGAYGYTF. CDR3 in DNA: TGTGCCAGCAGCGTAGACCCCACGTTGGGGGCATATGGCTACACCTTC. The chain is built from TRBV9 and TRBJ1-2; possible D gene TRBD1, 6 bases. CDR1 and CDR2 from the germline V gene are SGDLS and YYNGEE. The CDR3 has 16 residues. V lost 0 bases to trimming and J lost 5 bases, with 17 bases between them.

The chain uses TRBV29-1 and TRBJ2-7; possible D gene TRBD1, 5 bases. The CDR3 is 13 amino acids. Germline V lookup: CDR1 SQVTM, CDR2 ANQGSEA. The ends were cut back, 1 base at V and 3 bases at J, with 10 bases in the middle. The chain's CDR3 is CSVEGDSYYEQYF. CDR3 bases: TGCAGCGTTGAAGGCGACAGTTACTACGAGCAGTACTTC.

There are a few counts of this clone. The CDR3 DNA sequence: TGTGCCAGCAGCTCCCCGGGACAGGGCTACAATGAGCAGTTCTTC. Translating gives CASSSPGQGYNEQFF. The rearrangement links TRBV5-6 to TRBJ2-1, with TRBD1 matching 9 bases. The CDR3 sequence is 15 residues long. In germline, CDR1 is SGHDT, CDR2 YYEEEE. Germline trimming cut 3 bases from V and 3 bases from J; bases unmatched to any gene: 4.

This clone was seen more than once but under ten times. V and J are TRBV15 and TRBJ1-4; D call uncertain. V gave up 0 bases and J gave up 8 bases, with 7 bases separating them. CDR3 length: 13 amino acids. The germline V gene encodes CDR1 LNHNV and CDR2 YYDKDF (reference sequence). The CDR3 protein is CATSRDHKEKLFF. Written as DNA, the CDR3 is TGTGCCACCAGCAGAGATCACAAAGAAAAACTGTTTTTT.

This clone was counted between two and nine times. The CDR3 coding sequence is TGCGCCAGCAGCTTCATAACAGGGGCTGGCAGTGAGCAGTTCTTC. It yields the protein CASSFITGAGSEQFF. The chain carries TRBV5-1 and TRBJ2-1, with TRBD1 identical over 7 bases. There are 15 residues in the CDR3. CDR1 and CDR2 (germline): SGHRS, YFSETQ. The J segment lost 9 bases and the V segment lost 2 bases, leaving 11 bases of the junction unmatched. Together with reference TRBV5-1 and TRBJ2-1, the CDR3 gives the full variable domain: KAGVTQTPRYLIKTRGQQVTLSCSPISGHRSVSWYQQTPGQGLQFLFEYFSETQRNKGNFPGRFSGRQFSNSRSEMNVSTLELGDSALYLCASSFITGAGSEQFFGPGTRLTVL.

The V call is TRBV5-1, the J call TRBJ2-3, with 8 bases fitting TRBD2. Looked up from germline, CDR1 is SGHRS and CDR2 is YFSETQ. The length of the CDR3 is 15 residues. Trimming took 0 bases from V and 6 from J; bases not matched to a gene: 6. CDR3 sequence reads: CASSLEGLDGDTQYF. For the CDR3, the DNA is TGCGCCAGCAGCTTGGAGGGACTAGACGGGGATACGCAGTATTTT.

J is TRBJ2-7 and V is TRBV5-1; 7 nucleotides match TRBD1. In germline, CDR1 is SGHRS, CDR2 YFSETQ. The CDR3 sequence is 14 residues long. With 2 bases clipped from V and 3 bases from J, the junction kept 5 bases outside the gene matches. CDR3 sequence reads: CASSFGAGGYEQYF. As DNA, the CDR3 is TGCGCCAGCAGCTTTGGAGCAGGGGGCTACGAGCAGTACTTC.

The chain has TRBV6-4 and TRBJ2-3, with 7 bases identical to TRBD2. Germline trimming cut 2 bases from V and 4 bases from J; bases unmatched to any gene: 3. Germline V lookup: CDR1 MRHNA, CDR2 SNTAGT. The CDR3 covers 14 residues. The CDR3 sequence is CASSDPGRADTQYF. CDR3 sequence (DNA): TGTGCCAGCAGTGACCCGGGGAGGGCAGATACGCAGTATTTT.

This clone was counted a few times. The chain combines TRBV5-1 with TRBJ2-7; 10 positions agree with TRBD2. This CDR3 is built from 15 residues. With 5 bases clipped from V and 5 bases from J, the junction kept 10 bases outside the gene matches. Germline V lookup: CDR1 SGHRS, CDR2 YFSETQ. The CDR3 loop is CASSTLAGAGDEQYF. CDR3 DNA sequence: TGCGCCAGCAGTACCCTAGCGGGGGCCGGCGACGAGCAGTACTTC.

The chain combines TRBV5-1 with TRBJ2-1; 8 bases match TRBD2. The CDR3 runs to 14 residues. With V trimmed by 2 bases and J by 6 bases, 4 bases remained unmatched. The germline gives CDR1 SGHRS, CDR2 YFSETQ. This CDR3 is CASSLAGASNEQFF. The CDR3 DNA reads TGCGCCAGCAGCTTAGCGGGAGCTTCCAATGAGCAGTTCTTC.

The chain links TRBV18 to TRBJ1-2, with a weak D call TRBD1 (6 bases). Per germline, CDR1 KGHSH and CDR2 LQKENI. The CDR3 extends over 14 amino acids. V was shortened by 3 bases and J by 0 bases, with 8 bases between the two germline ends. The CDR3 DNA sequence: TGTGCCAGCTCACCTGACAGGTCTAACTATGGCTACACCTTC. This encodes CASSPDRSNYGYTF.

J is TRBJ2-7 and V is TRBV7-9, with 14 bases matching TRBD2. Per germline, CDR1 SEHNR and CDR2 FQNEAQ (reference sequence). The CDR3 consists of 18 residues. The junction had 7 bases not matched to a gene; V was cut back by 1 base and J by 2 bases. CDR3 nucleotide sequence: TGTGCCAGCAGCTTAGGGGGACTAGCGGGAGTCACAACCTACGAGCAGTACTTC. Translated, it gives CASSLGGLAGVTTYEQYF.

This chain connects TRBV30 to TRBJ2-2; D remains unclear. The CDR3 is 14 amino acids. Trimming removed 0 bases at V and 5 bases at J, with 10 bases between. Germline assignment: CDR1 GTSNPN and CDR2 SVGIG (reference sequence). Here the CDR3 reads CAWSVGHSTGELFF. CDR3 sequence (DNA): TGTGCCTGGAGTGTCGGTCATTCGACCGGGGAGCTGTTTTTT.

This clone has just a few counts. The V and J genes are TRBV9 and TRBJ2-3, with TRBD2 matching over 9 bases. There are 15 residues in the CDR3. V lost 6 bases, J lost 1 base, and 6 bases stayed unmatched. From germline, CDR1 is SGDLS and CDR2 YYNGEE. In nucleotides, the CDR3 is TGTGCCAGCACCGGTAGCGGGAGCGGCACAGATACGCAGTATTTT. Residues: CASTGSGSGTDTQYF.

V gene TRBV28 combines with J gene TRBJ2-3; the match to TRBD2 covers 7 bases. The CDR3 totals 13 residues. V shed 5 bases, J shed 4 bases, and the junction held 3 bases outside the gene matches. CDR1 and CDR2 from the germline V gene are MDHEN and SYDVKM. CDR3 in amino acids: CASSEGRADTQYF. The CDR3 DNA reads TGTGCCAGCAGTGAGGGGAGGGCAGATACGCAGTATTTT.

CDR3 residues: CASSASGGPGLLETQYF. CDR3 in DNA: TGTGCCAGCAGCGCCTCTGGGGGCCCCGGACTTCTAGAGACCCAGTACTTC. V gene TRBV9 combines with J gene TRBJ2-5; D is perhaps TRBD1 (6 bases). The CDR3 is 17 residues long. CDR1 is SGDLS, CDR2 YYNGEE, per germline. V lost 3 bases, J lost 4 bases, and 22 bases lay in between.

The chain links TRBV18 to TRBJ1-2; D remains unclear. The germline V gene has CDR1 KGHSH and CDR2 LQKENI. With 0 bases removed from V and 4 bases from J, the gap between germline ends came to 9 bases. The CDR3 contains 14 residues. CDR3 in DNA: TGTGCCAGCTCACCACCTCGGAGGGCCTATGGCTACACCTTC. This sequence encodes CASSPPRRAYGYTF.

CDR3 in DNA: TGTGCCAGCAGCTGGAGAGAGGGCGATGAAAAACTGTTTTTT. It specifies CASSWREGDEKLFF. The gene calls are TRBV5-6 and TRBJ1-4, with no clear D. Germline CDR1 is SGHDT and CDR2 is YYEEEE. The CDR3 totals 14 residues. V lost 3 bases to trimming and J lost 6 bases, with 12 bases between them.

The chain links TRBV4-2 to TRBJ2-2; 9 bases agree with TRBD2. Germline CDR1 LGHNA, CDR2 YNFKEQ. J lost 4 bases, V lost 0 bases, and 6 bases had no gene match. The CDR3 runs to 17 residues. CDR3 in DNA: TGTGCCAGCAGCCAAGATCCTAGCGGGGTCCGCACCGGGGAGCTGTTTTTT. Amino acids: CASSQDPSGVRTGELFF.

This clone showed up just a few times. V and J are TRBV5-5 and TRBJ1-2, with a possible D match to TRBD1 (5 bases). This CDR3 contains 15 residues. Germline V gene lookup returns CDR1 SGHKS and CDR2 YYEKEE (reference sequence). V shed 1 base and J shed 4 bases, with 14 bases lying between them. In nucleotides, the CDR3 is TGTGCCAGCAGCTTGTTAGGGTCAGGGCGCTATGGCTACACCTTC. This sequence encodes CASSLLGSGRYGYTF. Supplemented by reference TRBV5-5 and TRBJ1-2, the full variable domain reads DAGVTQSPTHLIKTRGQQVTLRCSPISGHKSVSWYQQVLGQGPQFIFQYYEKEERGRGNFPDRFSARQFPNYSSELNVNALLLGDSALYLCASSLLGSGRYGYTFGSGTRLTVV.

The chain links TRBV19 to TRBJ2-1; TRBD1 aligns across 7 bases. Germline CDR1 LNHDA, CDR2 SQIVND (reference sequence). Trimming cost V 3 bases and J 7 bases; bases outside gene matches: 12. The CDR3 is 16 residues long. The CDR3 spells CASSITILLGQNEQFF. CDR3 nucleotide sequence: TGTGCCAGTAGTATCACCATCCTATTGGGACAGAATGAGCAGTTCTTC.

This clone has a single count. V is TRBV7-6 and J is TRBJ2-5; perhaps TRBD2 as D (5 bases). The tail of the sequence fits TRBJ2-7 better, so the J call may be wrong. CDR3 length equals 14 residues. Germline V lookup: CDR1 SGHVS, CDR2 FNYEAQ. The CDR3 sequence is CASSLAGVGGEQYF. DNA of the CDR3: TGTGCCAGCAGCTTAGCGGGAGTCGGTGGCGAGCAGTACTTC.